Included here is one T cell receptor (beta chain) sequence, with context. This clone was recorded a few times. Its antigen specificity is not known. It has no much larger one-base neighbor in the sample; base qualities were not kept. The cohort comprised fewer than 750 healthy bone marrow donors. At the time of sampling, all cohort members were nominally healthy, though unrecorded immune exposures were likely present. The donor was CMV seronegative and was included in the group of hundreds of seronegative cohort members. A peripheral blood sample was collected from each donor, and TCR beta sequencing was performed on peripheral blood mononuclear cells. The Qiagen DNeasy Blood Extraction Kit was used to extract genomic DNA from the blood cell samples. This entry is derived from a study of cytomegalovirus exposure and HLA in healthy donors (dated by TCRdb to about 2017). Some background on the complete study: According to an earlier analysis of 587 of the donors, 200 million or so T cells yielded 95 million to 140 million unique TCR beta sequences and 276 Gb of sequence data. A later genetic analysis used genome-wide SNP genotypes for about 65% of the 666 donors, treating that subset as a discovery cohort. A separate validation cohort of roughly 120 different subjects was used in addition to the 666-subject first cohort. Using immunosequencing, the study profiled T cell repertoires from 500 to 800 subjects and related those repertoires to cytomegalovirus serostatus. Among approximately 370 genotyped donors of the cohort, an average of approximately 200,000 unique TCR beta nucleotide sequences was sequenced per donor, of which approximately 19% were non-productive. To decide whether each TCR beta V gene segment behaved as functional or pseudogenic, an earlier analysis of some 600 of the donors relied on high-throughput TCR beta sequencing. HLA typing included class I and class II loci at four-digit resolution. About 280 gigabases of sequencing data and roughly 81 million unique TCR sequences made up an early release that covered some 640 HLA-typed donors. In a later analysis, previously published TCR beta repertoires from 550 to 750 donors were re-analyzed and high-resolution HLA genotyping was added so that TCR occurrence patterns could be studied. Rather than drawing on any new phenotypic data, the later analysis identified candidate immune exposures from TCR beta sequences and the way those sequences occurred across donors. Donor age, sex, ethnicity and CMV serostatus were compiled alongside the repertoire data. A handful of DR-DQ haplotypes were handled as single units for association and clustering because linkage in the cohort was strong. To predict cytomegalovirus infection status, the study combined high-throughput TCR immunosequencing, statistical association of individual TCRs with disease status, and machine learning. All discovery cohort repertoires had been generated on a single sequencing platform. The aim of the study was to test whether cataloging public T cell receptors could identify signatures of past pathogen exposure. Typing coverage differed by locus: A, B, C, DRB1 and DQB1 were typed in roughly 620-630 donors, DQA1 in roughly 500, DPA1 in approximately 600, and DPB1 in just under 480. Of the approximately 400 genotyped donors, roughly 85% fell in the genetic ancestry cluster associated with self-reported Caucasian donors.

The CDR3 spans 12 residues, from the cysteine through the phenylalanine. Only the CDR3 DNA stays, 36 bases, in frame from base 1. The V end loses 3 bases and the J end loses 4 bases, and a stretch of 7 bases separates them. Looking up the germline V gene (reference sequence) yields CDR1 LNHDA and CDR2 SQIVND. The study at large found these results: A later genetic analysis reported fewer N-insertions in productive TCRs among donors in an Asian-associated ancestry cluster than the roughly 700-donor mean. At a false discovery rate of 0.05, a later analysis linked under 20,000 TCR beta sequences to specific HLA alleles. A later analysis found that TCR association rates varied across HLA loci, with DRB1 alleles showing the most associated TCRs and HLA-C alleles the fewest. The sequencing pipeline was judged likely to have produced a cluster of highly shared sequence variants as a technical artifact. The authors suggested that the approach could potentially be generalized to other disease states and immunological phenotypes. Three of the identified cytomegalovirus-associated TCR beta chains were confirmed in vitro to be specific for cytomegalovirus antigens. Because HLA typing was unavailable for some donors at each locus, only the typed subset was used in association tests. When HLA alleles, especially DR and DQ, strongly co-occurred, TCR associations were difficult to assign to individual alleles. Some 15 rarely observed V segments, including chromosome 9 orphons, were excluded from the earlier analysis of a few hundred of the donors because counts were too low. A later analysis found that most CMV-associated TCR beta chains appeared HLA-restricted, with HLA associations seemingly driven largely by CMV exposure. In a later analysis, HLA-associated TCR beta chains showed more clonal expansion and lower generation probabilities than non-associated chains that were equally common. V-gene and J-gene trimming of TCR beta chains was associated with a missense DCLRE1C variant in a later genetic analysis, and the association was replicated in an independent cohort. The 87-base-pair reads could not distinguish some IMGT-functional V segments, including TRBV6-2 and TRBV6-3, so those segments were excluded. This cohort had only TCR beta chains sequenced, and the lack of alpha or paired-chain data limited which features could be detected. A total of 150 to 200 TCR beta chains were listed by the study as associated with cytomegalovirus. Sequencing depth was assumed to be roughly uniform across donors in the presence/absence analyses, though that assumption may not hold. Correlated functional status among segregating V segments might be attributable to linkage disequilibrium, but an unknown experimental factor could not be ruled out. The classifier was reported to diagnose cytomegalovirus status with high specificity and sensitivity in both the original cohort and the validation cohort. The only immune exposure information available for the cohort was CMV serostatus. A further reported finding was that TCR beta sequences accurately predicted the HLA-A and HLA-B alleles for most subjects in the first cohort. Broadly in line with IMGT annotations, most TCR beta V segments showed up in productive rearrangements about 90% or about 30% of the time in an earlier analysis of several hundred of the donors. A later analysis reported that several top co-occurrence clusters appeared linked to parvovirus B19, influenza, CMV and Epstein-Barr virus. While some public TCRs were present in many individuals, most TCR sequences turned up only very rarely across donors.

The library came from the immunoSEQ multiplex PCR assay. For the multiplex PCR, a mixture combining 60 forward primers for TCR Vbeta segments and 13 reverse primers for TCR Jbeta segments was used. A multiplex PCR assay on genomic DNA amplified the CDR3 region of rearranged TCR beta genes. The amplified TCR beta libraries were sequenced on the Illumina HiSeq System as 87-base-pair reads. As for the authors' bioinformatics: Across the 500 to 750 repertoires, a later analysis counted some 80 million unique TCR beta chains, 8.5 million to 12 million of which were shared by at least two donors. To remove PCR and sequencing errors, raw reads were error-corrected and collapsed into unique sequences using a nearest-neighbor algorithm that merged closely related sequences. CDR3 sequences were aligned to IMGT reference sequences to assign V, D and J gene segments. For a sequence to be retained, at least a six-nucleotide match to both a V gene segment and a J gene segment was required. Rearrangements were called productive when the CDR3 lacked stop codons and stayed in frame with V and J; all others were non-productive. Following IMGT convention, CDR3 was defined as the stretch from the second conserved V-encoded cysteine up to the conserved J-encoded phenylalanine. In an earlier analysis of some 550 of the donors, sequences lacking an unambiguous match to a single V gene segment were excluded. In an earlier analysis of 587 of the donors, V segments were called functional above 56.7% productive rearrangements and were called segregating when the between-donor standard deviation exceeded 5%. A statistical classification framework was built to diagnose cytomegalovirus status from the catalog of TCR beta chain sequences. A later analysis assigned V and J genes by comparing TCR nucleotide sequences with IMGT/GENE-DB human TR gene sequences. A later analysis assigned CDR3 sequences and most-parsimonious VDJ recombination scenarios with the TCRdist pipeline. A later analysis defined each TCR beta chain by its CDR3 amino acid sequence plus V-gene family, and excluded reads lacking a unique V-gene family. As a way to deal with suspected cross-contamination and a sequencing artifact, a later analysis dropped over 550 nucleotide sequences that were highly shared and had low generation probability. In a later analysis, a clonal expansion index was calculated for each public chain from normalized within-repertoire ranks of inferred template counts. In a later analysis, generation probabilities were computed using a VDJ recombination model fitted to out-of-frame rearrangements, and the results were checked against IGoR. Hypergeometric tests were used in a later analysis to score TCR-TCR, TCR-HLA and TCR-CMV co-occurrence, with a repertoire-size bias correction applied to the TCR pairs. To estimate false discovery rates, a later analysis permuted the HLA or CMV assignments 20 times. In a later analysis, co-occurring TCRs were grouped using DBSCAN, and TCRdist sequence similarity was added for clustering within HLA-allele-positive subsets. For co-occurrence clustering, repertoires with fewer than 30,000 or more than 120,000 public chains were excluded, along with five or six repertoires with anomalous nucleotide sharing. The table was pulled from immuneACCESS by TCRdb, which kept in-frame rearrangements only. Such tables lose some clones; where checked, under half of the loss comes from unresolved V genes, and the rest has no known cause. The V and J calls and clone size are taken from that table; D and trimming were inferred from the DNA. The sample table holds 150,000 to 200,000 clones, of which less than 85% were seen once. The ten biggest clones cover 4.5% to 6% of the sample.

The clonotype originates from a man aged 35 to 55 in good health and CMV-seronegative. This chain joins TRBV19 to TRBJ2-7, with the D segment identity uncertain. Material for sequencing was PBMCs. This receptor carries the CDR3 CASSMGQYEQYF. Here is the DNA: TGTGCCAGTAGTATGGGCCAATACGAGCAGTACTTC.